Following are 5 T cell receptor beta chains from one sample sequenced in a study of T cells after yellow fever vaccination. Each CDR3 protein is one row after TCRdb ran MiXCR on the 5' RACE reads. The sample carries 150,000 to 200,000 distinct CDR3 sequences, 7% to 10% recorded once. The sample in question was CD8+ T cells sorted from PBMCs, obtained 45 days after the yellow fever booster vaccination. The receptors were gathered from a man between 18 and 35 years old who received the YFV17D yellow fever vaccine.

The table lists this clonotype with a few counts. This chain joins TRBV5-6 and TRBJ2-7, with a weak D call TRBD2 (6 bases). The V end was cut by 0 bases, the J end by 2 bases, with 12 bases between. CDR1 is SGHDT, CDR2 YYEEEE, per germline. The CDR3 has 15 amino acids. This CDR3 reads CASSLGRAGPYEQYV. In nucleotides, the CDR3 is TGTGCCAGCAGCTTGGGCAGGGCGGGGCCCTACGAGCAGTACGTC.

The genes are TRBV13 and TRBJ2-7, with TRBD1 matching 7 bases. The ends lost 2 bases at V and 7 bases at J; junction bases unmatched: 14. CDR3 length: 16 amino acids. The germline gives CDR1 PRHDT, CDR2 FYEKMQ (reference sequence). The CDR3 DNA follows: TGTGCCAGCAGCTTAAAATTGGCAGGGGGATGGGGGGAGCAGTACTTC. It translates to CASSLKLAGGWGEQYF.

This clonotype appeared a few times. The gene calls are TRBV19 and TRBJ1-5, with D perhaps matching TRBD1 (6 bases). With 5 bases removed from V and 9 bases from J, the gap between germline ends came to 17 bases. Germline CDR1 reads LNHDA; CDR2 reads SQIVND (reference sequence). The CDR3 contains 14 residues. The CDR3 region has the DNA TGTGCCAGTAGTTTGACAGGTGCTCACGGGCCCCAGCATTTT. Translated: CASSLTGAHGPQHF.

There are a few counts of this clonotype. The chain couples TRBV12-3 or TRBV12-4 to TRBJ2-3; 8 positions match TRBD2. The trim removed 6 bases at V and 0 bases at J, leaving 5 bases unmatched. The CDR3 length is 15 residues. CDR3 nucleotides: TGTGCCAGCAGCGGGGGGGCCCAGAGCACAGATACGCAGTATTTT. This translates into CASSGGAQSTDTQYF.

The genes are TRBV19 and TRBJ2-1; TRBD1 or TRBD2 may be the D gene (7 bases each). Germline-derived CDR1 and CDR2 are LNHDA and SQIVND (reference sequence). V gave up 6 bases and J gave up 7 bases, with 19 bases separating them. The CDR3 covers 15 residues. Here the CDR3 reads CASRPGTGEGNEQFF. The CDR3 DNA follows: TGTGCCAGTAGGCCGGGTACAGGGGAGGGTAATGAGCAGTTCTTC.